This TCR beta chain was observed in a study of T cells in women clearing cervical HPV infection. Study-wide background: No precancer developed; the control's incident HPV16 infection cleared within 12 months.

About this clone itself: The CDR3 goes on 3 residues after the read ends, and that part is filled in from the germline J gene.

The CDR3 sequence is 18 residues long. Trimming cost V 5 bases and J 0 bases, with 22 bases left between them. Germline-derived CDR1 and CDR2 are LNHDA and SQIVND (reference sequence). This table comes from immunoSEQ multiplex PCR, and its TCRdb copy is limited to in-frame clones, with some not included. The table lists tens of thousands of clones, with about 6.4% in the top ten. The chain uses TRBV19 and TRBJ1-2; D possibly corresponds to TRBD1 (6 bases). The sequenced sample consisted of blood buffy coat. The receptor was isolated from a woman aged 18 to 75 with a cervical HPV16 infection that either progressed to CIN3+ or cleared (not recorded which). Partial CDR3 DNA: TGTGCCAGTAGTTCCCTGCGGACAGTGCTATCACCTAACTATGGC. It yields the protein CASSSLRTVLSPNYG. Given in full, the CDR3 is CASSSLRTVLSPNYGYTF.